Described below is a single TCR beta chain sequence and its context. The source of the sample is a study of technical replicates of blood from a handful of donors. Method: immunoSEQ multiplex PCR; TCRdb's copy keeps in-frame clones and lacks some. The sample lists some 100,000 clones, just over 95% seen once, with roughly 0.21% in the top ten. V was trimmed by 3 bases and J by 0 bases, leaving 15 bases between them. The CDR3 extends over 17 amino acids. Germline V gene sequence: CDR1 SNHLY, CDR2 FYNNEI. Sequencing used T cells isolated from PBMCs. The clonotype comes from a human donor in good health. The J gene is TRBJ1-3, the V gene TRBV2; D possibly corresponds to TRBD1 (5 bases). The CDR3 is CASSDYRGEISGNTIYF. In DNA, the CDR3 is TGTGCCAGCAGTGATTATCGGGGGGAGATCTCTGGAAACACCATATATTTT.